This T cell receptor beta chain was identified during a study of shared clonotypes between healthy human individuals. Whole-study findings and limits: Among the subsets, naive ones generally showed larger estimated richness than memory ones.

It was into CD45RA+ naive and CD45RA-negative memory subsets that the CD4+ cells were split. Repertoires were generated with immunoSEQ multiplex PCR, while TCRdb's copy carries only in-frame clones and drops some. The data contain a few million clones, roughly 92% of them singletons. Concerning this clone: Its antigen is unidentified.

The CDR3 is made up of 13 amino acids. V dropped 3 bases and J dropped 6; count of bases not matched to a gene: 1. Germline V gene sequence: CDR1 SGHTA, CDR2 FQGTGA. The TCR originated in a man younger than 30 in good health. The chain has TRBV7-3 and TRBJ2-1, with 8 bases matching TRBD1. The sample comprised naive CD4+ T cells sorted from blood. The sample's subset: CD45RA+ positively selected. The CDR3 DNA reads as TGTGCCAGCAGCTTGGACAGGGCCAATGAGCAGTTCTTC. The encoded protein is CASSLDRANEQFF.